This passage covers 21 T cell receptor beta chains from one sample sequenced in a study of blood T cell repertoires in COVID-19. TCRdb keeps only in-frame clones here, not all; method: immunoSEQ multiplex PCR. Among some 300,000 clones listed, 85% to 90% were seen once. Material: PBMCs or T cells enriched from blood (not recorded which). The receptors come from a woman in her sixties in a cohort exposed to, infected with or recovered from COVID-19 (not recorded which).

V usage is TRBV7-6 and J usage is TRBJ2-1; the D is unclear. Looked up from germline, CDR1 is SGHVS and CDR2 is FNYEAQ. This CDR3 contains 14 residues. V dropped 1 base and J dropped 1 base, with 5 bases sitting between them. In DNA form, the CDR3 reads TGTGCCAGCAGCTTAGGGAGTTCCTACAATGAGCAGTTCTTC. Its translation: CASSLGSSYNEQFF.

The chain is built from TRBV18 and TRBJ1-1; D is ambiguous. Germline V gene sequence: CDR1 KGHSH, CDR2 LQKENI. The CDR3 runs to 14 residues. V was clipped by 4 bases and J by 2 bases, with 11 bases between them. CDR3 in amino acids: CASSLSQRNTEAFF. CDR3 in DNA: TGTGCCAGCTCACTGTCACAGAGAAACACTGAAGCTTTCTTT.

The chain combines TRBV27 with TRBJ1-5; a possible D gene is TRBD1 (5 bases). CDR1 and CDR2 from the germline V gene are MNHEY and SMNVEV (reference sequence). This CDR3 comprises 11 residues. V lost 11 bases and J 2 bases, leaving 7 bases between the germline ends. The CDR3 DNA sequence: TGTGCCGCGGGGCGCAATCAGCCCCAGCATTTT. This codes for CAAGRNQPQHF.

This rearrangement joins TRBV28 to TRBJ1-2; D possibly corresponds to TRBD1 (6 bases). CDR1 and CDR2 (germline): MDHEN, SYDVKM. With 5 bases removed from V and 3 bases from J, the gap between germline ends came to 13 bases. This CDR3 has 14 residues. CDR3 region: CASSPYRDDYGYTF. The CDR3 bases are TGTGCCAGCAGTCCCTACAGGGACGACTATGGCTACACCTTC.

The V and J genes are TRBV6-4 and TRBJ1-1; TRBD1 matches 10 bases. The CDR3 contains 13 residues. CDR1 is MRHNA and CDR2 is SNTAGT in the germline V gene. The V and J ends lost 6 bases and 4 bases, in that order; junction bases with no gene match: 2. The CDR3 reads CASSRDRGTEAFF. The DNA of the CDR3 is TGTGCCAGCAGCCGGGACAGGGGCACTGAAGCTTTCTTT.

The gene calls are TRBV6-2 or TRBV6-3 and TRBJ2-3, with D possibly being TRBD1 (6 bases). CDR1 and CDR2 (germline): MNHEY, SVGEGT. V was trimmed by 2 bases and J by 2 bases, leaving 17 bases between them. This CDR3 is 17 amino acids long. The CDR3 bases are TGTGCCAGCAGTTACAGGGGTGGACAGTACTACACAGATACGCAGTATTTT. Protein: CASSYRGGQYYTDTQYF.

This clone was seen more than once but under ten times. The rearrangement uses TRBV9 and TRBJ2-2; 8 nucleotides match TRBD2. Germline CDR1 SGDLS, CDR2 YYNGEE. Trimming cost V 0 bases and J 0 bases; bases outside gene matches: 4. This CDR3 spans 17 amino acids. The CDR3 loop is CASSVEQGLANTGELFF. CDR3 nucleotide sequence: TGTGCCAGCAGCGTAGAACAGGGACTAGCGAACACCGGGGAGCTGTTTTTT. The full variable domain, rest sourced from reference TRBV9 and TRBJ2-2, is DSGVTQTPKHLITATGQRVTLRCSPRSGDLSVYWYQQSLDQGLQFLIQYYNGEERAKGNILERFSAQQFPDLHSELNLSSLELGDSALYFCASSVEQGLANTGELFFGEGSRLTVL.

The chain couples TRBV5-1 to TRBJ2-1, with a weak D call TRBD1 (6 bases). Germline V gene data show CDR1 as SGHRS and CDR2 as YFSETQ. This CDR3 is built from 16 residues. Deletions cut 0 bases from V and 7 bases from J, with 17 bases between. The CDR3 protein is CASSLAPIRGGNEQFF. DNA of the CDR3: TGCGCCAGCAGCTTGGCCCCGATCAGGGGCGGAAATGAGCAGTTCTTC.

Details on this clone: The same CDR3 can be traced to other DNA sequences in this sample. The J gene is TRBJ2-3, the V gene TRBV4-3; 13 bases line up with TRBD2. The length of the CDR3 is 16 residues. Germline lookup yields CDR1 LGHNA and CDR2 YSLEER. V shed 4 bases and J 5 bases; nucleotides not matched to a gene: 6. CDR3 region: CASSRRLAGGEDTQYF. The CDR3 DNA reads TGCGCCAGCAGCCGAAGACTAGCGGGAGGTGAAGATACGCAGTATTTT.

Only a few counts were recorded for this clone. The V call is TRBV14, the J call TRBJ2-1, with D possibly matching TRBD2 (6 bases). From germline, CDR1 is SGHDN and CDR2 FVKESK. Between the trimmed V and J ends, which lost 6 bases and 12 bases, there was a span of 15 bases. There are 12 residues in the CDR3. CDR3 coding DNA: TGTGCCAGCAGTGCGACTAGTTTGGTGCAGTTCTTC. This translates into CASSATSLVQFF.

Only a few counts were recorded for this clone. The CDR3, as DNA: TGTGCCTGGAGGGAGATCTACGAGCAGTACTTC. Translation gives CAWREIYEQYF. V gene TRBV30 combines with J gene TRBJ2-7; D is unclear. The CDR3 runs to 11 residues. The ends were cut back, 3 bases at V and 3 bases at J, with 6 bases in the middle. Germline V CDR1 and CDR2: GTSNPN, SVGIG (reference sequence).

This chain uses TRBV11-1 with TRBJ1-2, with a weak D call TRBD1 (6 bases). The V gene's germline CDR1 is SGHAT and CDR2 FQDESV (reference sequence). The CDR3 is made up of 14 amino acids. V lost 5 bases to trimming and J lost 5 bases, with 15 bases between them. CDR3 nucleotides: TGTGCCAGCAGCCCAGGGGCTCCGGGGTATGGCTACACCTTC. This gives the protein CASSPGAPGYGYTF.

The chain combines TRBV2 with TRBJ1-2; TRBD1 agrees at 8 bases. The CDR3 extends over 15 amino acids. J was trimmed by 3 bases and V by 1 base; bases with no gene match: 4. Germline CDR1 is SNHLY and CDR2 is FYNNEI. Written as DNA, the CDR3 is TGTGCCAGCAGTGAAGGACAGGGGACCTACTATGGCTACACCTTC. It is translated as CASSEGQGTYYGYTF. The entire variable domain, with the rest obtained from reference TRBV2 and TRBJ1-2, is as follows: EPEVTQTPSHQVTQMGQEVILRCVPISNHLYFYWYRQILGQKVEFLVSFYNNEISEKSEIFDDQFSVERPDGSNFTLKIRSTKLEDSAMYFCASSEGQGTYYGYTFGSGTRLTVV.

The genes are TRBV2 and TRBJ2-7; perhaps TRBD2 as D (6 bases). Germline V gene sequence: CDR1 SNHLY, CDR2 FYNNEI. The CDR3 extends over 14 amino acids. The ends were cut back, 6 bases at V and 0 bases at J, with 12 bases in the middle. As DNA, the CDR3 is TGTGCCAGCAGACTCCGGCGGGACTCCTACGAGCAGTACTTC. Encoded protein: CASRLRRDSYEQYF.

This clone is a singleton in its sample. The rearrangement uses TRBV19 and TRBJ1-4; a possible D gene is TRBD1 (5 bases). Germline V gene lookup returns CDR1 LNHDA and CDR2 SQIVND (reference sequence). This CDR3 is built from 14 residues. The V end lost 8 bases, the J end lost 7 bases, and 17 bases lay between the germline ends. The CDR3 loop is CASSTGHGSEKLFF. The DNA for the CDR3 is TGTGCCAGTTCGACCGGACATGGAAGTGAAAAACTGTTTTTT.

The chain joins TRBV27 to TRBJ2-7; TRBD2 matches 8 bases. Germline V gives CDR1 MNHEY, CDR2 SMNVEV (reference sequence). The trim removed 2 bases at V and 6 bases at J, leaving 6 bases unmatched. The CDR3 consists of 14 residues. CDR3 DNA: TGTGCCAGCAGTTTAGGGCGGGAGGCGGGCGAGCAGTACTTC. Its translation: CASSLGREAGEQYF.

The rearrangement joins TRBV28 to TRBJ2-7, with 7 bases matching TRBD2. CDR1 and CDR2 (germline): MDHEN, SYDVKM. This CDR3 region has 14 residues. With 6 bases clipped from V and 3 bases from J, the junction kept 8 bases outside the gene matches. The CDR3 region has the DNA TGTGCCAGCAGGACACCAGCGGGATTCTACGAGCAGTACTTC. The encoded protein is CASRTPAGFYEQYF.

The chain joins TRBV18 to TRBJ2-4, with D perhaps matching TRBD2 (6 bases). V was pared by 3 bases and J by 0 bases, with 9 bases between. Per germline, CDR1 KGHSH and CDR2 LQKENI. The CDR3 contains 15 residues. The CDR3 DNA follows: TGTGCCAGCTCACCGGAGGGGTTAGCCAAAAACATTCAGTACTTC. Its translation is CASSPEGLAKNIQYF. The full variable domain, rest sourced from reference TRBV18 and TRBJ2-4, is NAGVMQNPRHLVRRRGQEARLRCSPMKGHSHVYWYRQLPEEGLKFMVYLQKENIIDESGMPKERFSAEFPKEGPSILRIQQVVRGDSAAYFCASSPEGLAKNIQYFGAGTRLSVL.

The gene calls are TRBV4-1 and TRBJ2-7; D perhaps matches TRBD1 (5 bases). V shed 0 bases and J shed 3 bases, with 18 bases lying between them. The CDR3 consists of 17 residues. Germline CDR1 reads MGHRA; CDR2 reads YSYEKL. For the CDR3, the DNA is TGCGCCAGCAGCCAAGATCTGGGGCAGCGAAGCTACTACGAGCAGTACTTC. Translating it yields CASSQDLGQRSYYEQYF.

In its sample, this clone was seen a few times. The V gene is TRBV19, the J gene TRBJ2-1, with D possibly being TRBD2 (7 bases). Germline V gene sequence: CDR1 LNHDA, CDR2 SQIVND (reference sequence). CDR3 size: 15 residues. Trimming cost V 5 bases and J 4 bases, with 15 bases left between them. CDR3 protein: CASSLRGGAYNEQFF. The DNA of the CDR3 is TGTGCCAGTAGTCTCCGAGGGGGGGCGTACAATGAGCAGTTCTTC. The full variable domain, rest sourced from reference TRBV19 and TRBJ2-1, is DGGITQSPKYLFRKEGQNVTLSCEQNLNHDAMYWYRQDPGQGLRLIYYSQIVNDFQKGDIAEGYSVSREKKESFPLTVTSAQKNPTAFYLCASSLRGGAYNEQFFGPGTRLTVL.

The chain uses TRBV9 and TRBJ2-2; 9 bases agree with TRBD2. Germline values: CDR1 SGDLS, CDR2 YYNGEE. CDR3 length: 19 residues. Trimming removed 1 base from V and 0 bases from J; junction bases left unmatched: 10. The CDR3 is CASSVRASGTQTNTGELFF. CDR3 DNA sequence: TGTGCCAGCAGCGTAAGGGCTAGCGGGACCCAGACGAACACCGGGGAGCTGTTTTTT.